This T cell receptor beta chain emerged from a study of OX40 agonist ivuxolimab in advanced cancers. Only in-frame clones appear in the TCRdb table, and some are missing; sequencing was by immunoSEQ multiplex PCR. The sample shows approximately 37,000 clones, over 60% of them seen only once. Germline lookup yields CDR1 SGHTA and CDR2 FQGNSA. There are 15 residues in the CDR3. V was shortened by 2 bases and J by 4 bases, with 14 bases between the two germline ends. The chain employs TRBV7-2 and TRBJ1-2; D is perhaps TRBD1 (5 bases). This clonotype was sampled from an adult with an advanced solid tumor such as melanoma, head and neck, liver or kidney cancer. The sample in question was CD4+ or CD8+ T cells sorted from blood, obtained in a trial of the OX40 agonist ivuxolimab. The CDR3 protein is CASSLLDRGIYGYTF. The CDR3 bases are TGTGCCAGCAGCTTATTAGATCGGGGGATCTATGGCTACACCTTC.